The present T cell receptor (beta chain) was sequenced within a study of T-cell reconstitution after alpha-beta-depleted transplantation in children. Study results and limitations: When one year had passed after transplant, most T-cell counts and diversity came from newly produced T cells. Several hundred graft clones that had expanded were reportedly the source of alpha-beta T cells about two months after transplant.

Germline CDR1 and CDR2: DFQATT and SNEGSKA (reference sequence). With 6 bases clipped from V and 5 bases from J, the junction kept 13 bases outside the gene matches. The CDR3 has 15 amino acids. Using unique molecular identifiers, the investigators prepared the TCRbeta library. TCRdb used MiXCR to reprocess the PCR reads, holding one entry per CDR3 protein. The sample has fewer than 700,000 distinct CDR3 sequences, roughly 23% seen once. This clonotype was detected ten times or more. Antigen: not known. The specimen was PBMCs, mostly from graft donor cells, collected 360 days after TCRalphabeta/CD19-depleted stem cell transplant. The origin of this receptor is a boy in the first two years of life who had a stem cell transplant for acute myeloid leukemia, so the T cells may come from the graft donor. The chain uses TRBV20-1 and TRBJ2-1, with 7 bases matching TRBD2. The CDR3 nucleotides read TGCAGTGCGACCCCTTGGGAGGGGCTCCACAATGAGCAGTTCTTC. Residues: CSATPWEGLHNEQFF.